The entry below describes one T cell receptor beta chain. The sample is drawn from a study of CD8 T cells in Susac syndrome. The study used healthy donors as controls matched for age and sex. V was pared by 2 bases and J by 1 base, with 15 bases between. CDR3 length equals 18 residues. CDR1 is MNHEY, CDR2 SVGAGI, per germline. With random hexamers, 0.5 to 1 ug RNA was reverse transcribed. TCRdb used MiXCR to reprocess the immunoSEQ multiplex PCR reads, holding one entry per CDR3 protein. The table records approximately 150,000 distinct CDR3 sequences, 90% to 95% of them present only once. V gene TRBV6-5 combines with J gene TRBJ2-6, with unresolved D. Sequencing was performed on CD4+ T cells from PBMCs. This receptor was identified in a human donor in good health. CDR3: CASSYEVRFYSGANVLTF. CDR3 in DNA: TGTGCCAGCAGTTACGAGGTCAGATTCTATTCTGGGGCCAACGTCCTGACTTTC.